The 16 T cell receptor beta chains in this list originate from one sample, sequenced in a study of OX40 agonist ivuxolimab in advanced cancers. The method was the immunoSEQ multiplex PCR assay. The table comes from immuneACCESS by way of TCRdb, which keeps in-frame sequences with V and J called. Part of the clones is missing from these tables; in studies checked, under half for an unresolved V gene and the rest for unknown reasons. In this sample the table shows some 57,000 clones, about 92% of which occur a single time. The ten top clones hold approximately 23% of the sample. The sequenced sample was CD4+ or CD8+ T cells sorted from blood, obtained in a trial of the OX40 agonist ivuxolimab. These receptors were obtained from an adult with an advanced solid tumor such as melanoma, head and neck, liver or kidney cancer.

The rearrangement joins TRBV19 to TRBJ1-2; TRBD1 matches 9 bases. Germline assignment: CDR1 LNHDA and CDR2 SQIVND (reference sequence). This CDR3 is built from 14 residues. Trimming took 2 bases from V and 6 from J; bases not matched to a gene: 4. Written as DNA, the CDR3 is TGTGCCAGTAGTATAACCGGGACAGGGCATGGCTACACCTTC. Amino acid sequence: CASSITGTGHGYTF.

This chain connects TRBV29-1 to TRBJ1-2; D remains unclear. This CDR3 region has 14 residues. The germline V gene encodes CDR1 SQVTM and CDR2 ANQGSEA. Trimming took 3 bases from V and 2 from J, leaving 13 bases between them. CDR3 in amino acids: CSVDGEDMNYGYTF. The CDR3 DNA sequence: TGCAGCGTTGATGGGGAAGACATGAACTATGGCTACACCTTC. Complete variable domain (other parts from reference TRBV29-1 and TRBJ1-2): SAVISQKPSRDICQRGTSLTIQCQVDSQVTMMFWYRQQPGQSLTLIATANQGSEATYESGFVIDKFPISRPNLTFSTLTVSNMSPEDSSIYLCSVDGEDMNYGYTFGSGTRLTVV.

The chain links TRBV12-5 to TRBJ1-3; D is unresolved. CDR3 length equals 17 residues. V was cut by 0 bases and J by 0 bases, with 12 bases left in between. In germline, CDR1 is LGHNT, CDR2 FRNRAP. CDR3 bases: TGTGCTAGTGGTTTGGTACTCTCACGGGGCTCTGGAAACACCATATATTTT. Translated: CASGLVLSRGSGNTIYF. The complete variable domain, with remaining parts taken from reference TRBV12-5 and TRBJ1-3, reads DARVTQTPRHKVTEMGQEVTMRCQPILGHNTVFWYRQTMMQGLELLAYFRNRAPLDDSGMPKDRFSAEMPDATLATLKIQPSEPRDSAVYFCASGLVLSRGSGNTIYFGEGSWLTVV.

This chain uses TRBV28 with TRBJ1-1; weak D call: TRBD1 (5 bases). Germline CDR1 is MDHEN and CDR2 is SYDVKM. The V gene lost 3 bases and the J gene lost 4 bases, with 12 bases spanning the gap. The CDR3 has 14 residues. The CDR3: CASSLRGKGTEAFF. CDR3 in DNA: TGTGCCAGCAGTTTGCGGGGGAAGGGCACTGAAGCTTTCTTT.

The rearrangement uses TRBV5-4 and TRBJ1-2; 9 bases map to TRBD1. Trimming removed 1 base from V and 5 bases from J; junction bases left unmatched: 3. Germline V lookup: CDR1 SGHNT, CDR2 YYREEE (reference sequence). The CDR3 has 14 residues. In DNA form, the CDR3 reads TGTGCCAGCAGCTTGCCACAGGGGGCTTATGGCTACACCTTC. Translated: CASSLPQGAYGYTF.

This clone was picked up a small number of times. The chain recombines TRBV4-1 with TRBJ1-6, with 7 positions matching TRBD1. CDR1 is MGHRA and CDR2 is YSYEKL in the germline V gene. Trimming removed 4 bases from V and 9 bases from J; junction bases left unmatched: 9. CDR3 length: 15 amino acids. In DNA, the CDR3 is TGCGCCAGCAGCCCACTACCGACAGGGAGTTCACCCCTCCACTTT. Encoded protein: CASSPLPTGSSPLHF.

The J gene is TRBJ2-6, the V gene TRBV4-1; D is unresolved. CDR1 MGHRA and CDR2 YSYEKL come from the germline V gene. This CDR3 is built from 15 residues. Trimming shortened V by 0 bases and J by 2 bases, and 5 bases separated the two germline ends. The CDR3: CASSQERAGANVLTF. The CDR3 nucleotides read TGCGCCAGCAGCCAAGAAAGGGCTGGGGCCAACGTCCTGACTTTC.

The chain is built from TRBV30 and TRBJ1-5; possibly TRBD1 for D (6 bases). Per germline, CDR1 GTSNPN and CDR2 SVGIG (reference sequence). The CDR3 is made up of 13 amino acids. Trimming shortened V by 5 bases and J by 4 bases, and 12 bases separated the two germline ends. CDR3 loop: CAWRTGTNQPQHF. The CDR3 nucleotides are TGTGCCTGGCGTACAGGGACGAATCAGCCCCAGCATTTT.

CDR3 nucleotides: TGTGCCAGCAGTGATCAGGGGGGAGCTTATGGCTACACCTTC. Translation gives CASSDQGGAYGYTF. The gene calls are TRBV2 and TRBJ1-2, with TRBD1 matching 7 bases. V shed 3 bases, J shed 5 bases, and the junction held 6 bases outside the gene matches. Germline V gives CDR1 SNHLY, CDR2 FYNNEI. The CDR3 extends over 14 amino acids. The full variable domain, its missing parts supplied by reference TRBV2 and TRBJ1-2, is EPEVTQTPSHQVTQMGQEVILRCVPISNHLYFYWYRQILGQKVEFLVSFYNNEISEKSEIFDDQFSVERPDGSNFTLKIRSTKLEDSAMYFCASSDQGGAYGYTFGSGTRLTVV.

This clone has only a few counts. The rearrangement links TRBV18 to TRBJ2-1, with D possibly matching TRBD2 (5 bases). The germline CDR1 and CDR2 sequences are KGHSH and LQKENI. The V and J ends lost 1 base and 0 bases respectively, with 13 bases between them. The CDR3 contains 17 residues. The CDR3 nucleotides are TGTGCCAGCTCACCACGCAAGGGAGATACCTCCTACAATGAGCAGTTCTTC. It translates to CASSPRKGDTSYNEQFF.

This clone has more than one count but fewer than ten. V gene TRBV4-1 combines with J gene TRBJ2-1, with 7 bases identical to TRBD2. The CDR3 spans 16 residues. Germline V CDR1 and CDR2: MGHRA, YSYEKL. V dropped 2 bases and J dropped 6; count of bases not matched to a gene: 10. CDR3: CASSQLWGLFSNEQFF. As DNA, the CDR3 is TGCGCCAGCAGCCAATTGTGGGGACTATTCAGCAATGAGCAGTTCTTC.

The chain uses TRBV28 and TRBJ2-3, with 10 bases that match TRBD2. J was trimmed by 6 bases and V by 3 bases; bases with no gene match: 6. The germline gives CDR1 MDHEN, CDR2 SYDVKM. This CDR3 region has 15 residues. The CDR3 spells CASSLQAGGTDTQYF. CDR3 DNA: TGTGCCAGCAGTTTGCAAGCGGGGGGGACGGATACGCAGTATTTT.

The rearrangement links TRBV28 to TRBJ2-7; D is unclear. The V gene's germline CDR1 is MDHEN and CDR2 SYDVKM. The CDR3 covers 14 residues. Trimming stripped 5 bases from V and 6 bases from J, with 17 bases between. CDR3 DNA: TGTGCCAGCAGTCCTACAATGGATCCGGGCGAGCAGTACGTC. Translating gives CASSPTMDPGEQYV.

This clone was recorded once. The chain combines TRBV6-6 with TRBJ1-1; maybe TRBD1 (5 bases). Trimming took off 6 bases at V and 0 bases at J, with 14 bases between the two ends. CDR3 length: 15 residues. Germline V gives CDR1 MNHNY, CDR2 SVGAGI (reference sequence). The CDR3 spells CASRPGYYVNTEAFF. CDR3 coding DNA: TGTGCCAGCAGGCCAGGGTATTATGTGAACACTGAAGCTTTCTTT.

The chain joins TRBV6-5 to TRBJ1-4; D is ambiguous. Germline V gene data show CDR1 as MNHEY and CDR2 as SVGAGI. The CDR3 spans 15 residues. The V and J ends lost 6 bases and 5 bases respectively, with 16 bases between them. CDR3 coding DNA: TGTGCCAGCAGCCGATATAGAGGCGGCAATGAAAAACTGTTTTTT. This encodes CASSRYRGGNEKLFF.

The chain has TRBV5-5 and TRBJ1-5, with 10 bases matching TRBD1. The germline CDR1 and CDR2 sequences are SGHKS and YYEKEE (reference sequence). This CDR3 has 14 residues. V lost 5 bases, J lost 6 bases, and 5 bases stayed unmatched. CDR3 sequence: CASRSDRGGQPQHF. Here the CDR3 DNA reads TGTGCCAGCAGATCGGACAGGGGGGGTCAGCCCCAGCATTTT.